The clone carrying this TCR beta chain was counted at least ten times. CDR1 SGHTA and CDR2 FQGNSA come from the germline V gene. The CDR3 runs to 19 residues. Losses at the gene ends were 1 base for V and 4 bases for J; bases not matched to a gene: 15. It was with unique molecular identifiers that the TCRbeta library was prepared. MiXCR was run by TCRdb on the PCR reads, yielding one entry per CDR3 protein. The data show about 230,000 distinct CDR3 sequences, about 9.5% seen once. This entry comes from a study of T-cell reconstitution after alpha-beta-depleted transplantation in children. Sequencing used PBMCs from the stem cell graft donor, obtained from the stem cell graft. The chain has TRBV7-2 and TRBJ2-2; 7 bases are shared with TRBD2. This clonotype was sampled from a human donor who donated a stem cell graft to a child with acute lymphoblastic leukemia. The CDR3 DNA is TGTGCCAGCAGCTTAGACGCCAGGCTTCTAGCGGCTGGCACCGGGGAGCTGTTTTTT. It yields the protein CASSLDARLLAAGTGELFF.